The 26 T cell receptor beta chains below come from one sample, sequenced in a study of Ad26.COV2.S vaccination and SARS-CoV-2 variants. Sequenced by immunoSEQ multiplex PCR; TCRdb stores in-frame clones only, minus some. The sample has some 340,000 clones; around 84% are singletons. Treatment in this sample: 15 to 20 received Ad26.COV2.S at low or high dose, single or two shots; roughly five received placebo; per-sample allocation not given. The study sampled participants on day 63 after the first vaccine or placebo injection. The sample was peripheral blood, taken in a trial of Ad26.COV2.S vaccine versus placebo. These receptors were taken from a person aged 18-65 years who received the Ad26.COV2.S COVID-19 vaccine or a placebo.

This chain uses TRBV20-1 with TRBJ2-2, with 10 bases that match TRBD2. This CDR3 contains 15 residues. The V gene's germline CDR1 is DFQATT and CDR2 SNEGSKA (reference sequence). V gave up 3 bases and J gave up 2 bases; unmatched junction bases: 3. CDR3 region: CSASSGGTNTGELFF. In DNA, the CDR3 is TGCAGTGCTAGTAGCGGGGGGACCAACACCGGGGAGCTGTTTTTT.

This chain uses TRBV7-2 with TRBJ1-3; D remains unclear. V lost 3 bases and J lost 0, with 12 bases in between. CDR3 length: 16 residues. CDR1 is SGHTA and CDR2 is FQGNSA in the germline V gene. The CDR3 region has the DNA TGTGCCAGCAGCTTGGGATGGGGAAACTCTGGAAACACCATATATTTT. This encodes CASSLGWGNSGNTIYF.

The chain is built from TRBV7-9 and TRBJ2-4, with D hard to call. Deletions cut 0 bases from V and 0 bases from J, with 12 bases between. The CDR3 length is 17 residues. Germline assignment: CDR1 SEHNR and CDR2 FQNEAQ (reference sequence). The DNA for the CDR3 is TGTGCCAGCAGCTTAGCGCCCGGAATTCTAGCCAAAAACATTCAGTACTTC. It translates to CASSLAPGILAKNIQYF.

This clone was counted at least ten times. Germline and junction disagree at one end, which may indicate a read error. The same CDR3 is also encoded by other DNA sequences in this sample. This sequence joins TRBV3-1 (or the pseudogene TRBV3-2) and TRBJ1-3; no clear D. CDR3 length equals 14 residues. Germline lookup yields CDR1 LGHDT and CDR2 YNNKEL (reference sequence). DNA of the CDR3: TGTGCCAGCAGTCAAGACATTACTGGAAACACCATATATTTT. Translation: CASSQDITGNTIYF.

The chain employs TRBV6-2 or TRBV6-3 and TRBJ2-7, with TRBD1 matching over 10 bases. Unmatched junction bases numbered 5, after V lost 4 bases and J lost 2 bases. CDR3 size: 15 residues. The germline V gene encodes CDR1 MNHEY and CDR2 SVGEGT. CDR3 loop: CASSSLGQGTYEQYF. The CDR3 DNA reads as TGTGCCAGCAGTTCCCTGGGACAGGGGACCTACGAGCAGTACTTC.

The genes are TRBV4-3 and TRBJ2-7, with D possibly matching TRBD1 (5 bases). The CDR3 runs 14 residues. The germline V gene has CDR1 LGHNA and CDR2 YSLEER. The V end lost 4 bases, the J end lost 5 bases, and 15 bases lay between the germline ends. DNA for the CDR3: TGCGCCAGCAGCCCGAGGCAGGGTATCCACGAGCAGTACTTC. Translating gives CASSPRQGIHEQYF.

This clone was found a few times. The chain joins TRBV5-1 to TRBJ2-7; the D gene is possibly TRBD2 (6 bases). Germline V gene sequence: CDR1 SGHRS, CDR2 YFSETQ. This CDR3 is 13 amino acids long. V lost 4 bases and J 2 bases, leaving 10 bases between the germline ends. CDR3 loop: CASSRGSAYEQYF. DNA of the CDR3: TGCGCCAGCAGCCGGGGGTCCGCCTACGAGCAGTACTTC.

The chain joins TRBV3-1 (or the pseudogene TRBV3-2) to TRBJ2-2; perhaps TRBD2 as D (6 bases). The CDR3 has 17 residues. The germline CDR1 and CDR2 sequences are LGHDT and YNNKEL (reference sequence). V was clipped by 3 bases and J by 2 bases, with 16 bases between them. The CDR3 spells CASSHAGSGGNTGELFF. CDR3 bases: TGTGCCAGCAGCCATGCGGGGTCCGGGGGAAACACCGGGGAGCTGTTTTTT.

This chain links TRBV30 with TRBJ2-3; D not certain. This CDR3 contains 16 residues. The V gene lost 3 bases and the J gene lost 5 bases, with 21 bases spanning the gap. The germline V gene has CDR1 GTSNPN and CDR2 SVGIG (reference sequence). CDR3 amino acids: CAWSRGGYPRGDTQYF. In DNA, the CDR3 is TGTGCCTGGAGCCGAGGCGGTTACCCGAGAGGAGATACGCAGTATTTT.

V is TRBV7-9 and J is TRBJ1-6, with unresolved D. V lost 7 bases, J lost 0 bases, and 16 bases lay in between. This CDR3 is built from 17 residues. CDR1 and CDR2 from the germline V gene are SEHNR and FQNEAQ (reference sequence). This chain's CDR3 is CASNRGPQSSYNSPLHF. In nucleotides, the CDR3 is TGTGCCAGCAACCGCGGACCCCAGAGCTCCTATAATTCACCCCTCCACTTT.

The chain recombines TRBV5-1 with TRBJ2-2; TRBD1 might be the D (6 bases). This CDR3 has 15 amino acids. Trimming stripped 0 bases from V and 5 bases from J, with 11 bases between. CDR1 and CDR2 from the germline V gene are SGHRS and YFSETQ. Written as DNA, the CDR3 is TGCGCCAGCAGCTTGGACAGGGAAGGAACCGGGGAGCTGTTTTTT. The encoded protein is CASSLDREGTGELFF.

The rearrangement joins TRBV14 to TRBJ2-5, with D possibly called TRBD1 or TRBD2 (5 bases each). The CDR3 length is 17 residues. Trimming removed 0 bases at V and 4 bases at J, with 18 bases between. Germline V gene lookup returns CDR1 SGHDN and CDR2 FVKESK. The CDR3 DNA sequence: TGTGCCAGCAGCCAAGAGGGGGTCATCACCTCCATAGAGACCCAGTACTTC. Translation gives CASSQEGVITSIETQYF.

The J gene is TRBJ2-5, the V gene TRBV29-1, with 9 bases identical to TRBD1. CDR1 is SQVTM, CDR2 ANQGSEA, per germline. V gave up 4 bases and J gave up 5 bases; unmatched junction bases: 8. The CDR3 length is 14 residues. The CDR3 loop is CSVARGQGGETQYF. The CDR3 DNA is TGCAGCGTTGCGAGGGGACAGGGCGGGGAGACCCAGTACTTC.

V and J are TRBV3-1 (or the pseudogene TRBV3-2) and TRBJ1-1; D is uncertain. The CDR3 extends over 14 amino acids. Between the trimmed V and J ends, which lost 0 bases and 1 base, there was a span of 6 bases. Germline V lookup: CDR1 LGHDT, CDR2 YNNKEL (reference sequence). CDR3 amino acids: CASSQDVWNTEAFF. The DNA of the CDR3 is TGTGCCAGCAGCCAAGATGTATGGAACACTGAAGCTTTCTTT.

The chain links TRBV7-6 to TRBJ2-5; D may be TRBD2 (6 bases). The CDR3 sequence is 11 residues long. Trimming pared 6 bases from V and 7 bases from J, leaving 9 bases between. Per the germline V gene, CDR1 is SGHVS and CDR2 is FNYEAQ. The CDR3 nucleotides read TGTGCCAGCAGTCTGGGGGGGACCCAGTACTTC. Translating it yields CASSLGGTQYF.

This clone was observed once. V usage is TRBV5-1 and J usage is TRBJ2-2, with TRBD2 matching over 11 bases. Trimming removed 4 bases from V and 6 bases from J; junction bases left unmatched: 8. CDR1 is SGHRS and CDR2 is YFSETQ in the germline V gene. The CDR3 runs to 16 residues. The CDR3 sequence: CASSDRLAGTAGELFF. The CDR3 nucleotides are TGCGCCAGCAGCGACCGACTAGCGGGGACCGCCGGGGAGCTGTTTTTT.

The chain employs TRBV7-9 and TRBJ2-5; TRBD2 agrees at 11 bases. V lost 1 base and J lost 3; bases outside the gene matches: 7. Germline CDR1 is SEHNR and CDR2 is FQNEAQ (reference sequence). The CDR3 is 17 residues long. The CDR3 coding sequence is TGTGCCAGCAGCTTAGGCCGACTAGCGGGGCTAGAAGAGACCCAGTACTTC. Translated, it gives CASSLGRLAGLEETQYF.

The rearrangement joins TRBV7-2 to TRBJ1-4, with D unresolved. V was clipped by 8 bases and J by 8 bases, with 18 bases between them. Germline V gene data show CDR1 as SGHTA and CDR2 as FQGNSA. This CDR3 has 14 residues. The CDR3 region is CASGLKGGWEKLFF. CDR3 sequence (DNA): TGTGCCAGCGGGTTAAAGGGAGGTTGGGAAAAACTGTTTTTT.

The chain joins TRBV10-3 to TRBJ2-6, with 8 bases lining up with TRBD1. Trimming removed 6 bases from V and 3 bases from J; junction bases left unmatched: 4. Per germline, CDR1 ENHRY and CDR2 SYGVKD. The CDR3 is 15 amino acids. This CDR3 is CAIRQGASGANVLTF. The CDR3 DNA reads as TGTGCCATCAGGCAGGGGGCAAGTGGGGCCAACGTCCTGACTTTC.

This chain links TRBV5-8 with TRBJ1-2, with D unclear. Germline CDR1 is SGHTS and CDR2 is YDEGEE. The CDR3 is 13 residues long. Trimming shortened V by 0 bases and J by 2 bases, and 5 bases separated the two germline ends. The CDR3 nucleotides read TGTGCCAGCAGCTTGGGTAACAACTATGGCTACACCTTC. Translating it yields CASSLGNNYGYTF.

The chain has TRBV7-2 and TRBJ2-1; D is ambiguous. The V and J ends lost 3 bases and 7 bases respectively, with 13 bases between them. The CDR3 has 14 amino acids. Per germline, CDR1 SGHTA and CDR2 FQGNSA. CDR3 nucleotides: TGTGCCAGCAGCTTGGATAGAACTCGGAATGAGCAGTTCTTC. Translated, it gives CASSLDRTRNEQFF.

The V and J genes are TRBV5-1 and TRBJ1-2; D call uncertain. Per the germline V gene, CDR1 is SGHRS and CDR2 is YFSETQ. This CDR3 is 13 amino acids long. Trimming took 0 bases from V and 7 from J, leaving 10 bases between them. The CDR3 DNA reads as TGCGCCAGCAGCTTGGAGGACGCCCTTGGCTACACCTTC. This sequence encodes CASSLEDALGYTF.

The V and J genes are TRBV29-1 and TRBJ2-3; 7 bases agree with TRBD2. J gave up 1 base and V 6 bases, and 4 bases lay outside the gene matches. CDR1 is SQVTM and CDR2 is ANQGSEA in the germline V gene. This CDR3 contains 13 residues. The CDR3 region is CSVASGRTDTQYF. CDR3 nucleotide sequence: TGCAGCGTGGCTAGCGGTCGCACAGATACGCAGTATTTT.

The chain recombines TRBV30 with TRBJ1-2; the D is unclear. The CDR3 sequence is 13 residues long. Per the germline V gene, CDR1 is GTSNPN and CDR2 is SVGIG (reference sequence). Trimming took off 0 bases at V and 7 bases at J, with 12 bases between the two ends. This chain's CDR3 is CAWSVEVSGGYTF. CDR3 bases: TGTGCCTGGAGTGTAGAGGTGTCGGGTGGCTACACCTTC.

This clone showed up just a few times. CDR3 region: CASSFTPQDTEAFF. CDR3 DNA sequence: TGTGCCAGCAGCTTTACACCCCAGGACACTGAAGCTTTCTTT. The gene calls are TRBV7-9 and TRBJ1-1, with D uncertain. CDR1 is SEHNR, CDR2 FQNEAQ, per germline (reference sequence). V lost 3 bases to trimming and J lost 3 bases, with 11 bases between them. The CDR3 extends over 14 amino acids.

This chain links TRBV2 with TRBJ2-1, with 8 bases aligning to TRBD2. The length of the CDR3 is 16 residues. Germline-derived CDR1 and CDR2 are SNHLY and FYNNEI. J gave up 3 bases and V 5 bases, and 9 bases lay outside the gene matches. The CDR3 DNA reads TGTGCCAGCAGTCCTACGGGGGGGCCGATCTACAATGAGCAGTTCTTC. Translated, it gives CASSPTGGPIYNEQFF. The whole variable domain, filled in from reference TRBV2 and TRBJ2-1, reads EPEVTQTPSHQVTQMGQEVILRCVPISNHLYFYWYRQILGQKVEFLVSFYNNEISEKSEIFDDQFSVERPDGSNFTLKIRSTKLEDSAMYFCASSPTGGPIYNEQFFGPGTRLTVL.